This T cell receptor (beta chain) came from a study of T cells in narcolepsy. CDR1 is MNHNS and CDR2 is SASEGT in the germline V gene. This CDR3 is 16 amino acids long. The V and J ends lost 2 bases and 0 bases respectively, with 13 bases between them. Produced via immunoSEQ multiplex PCR; TCRdb's table is partial and in-frame only. The table includes tens of thousands of clones, 87% detected once. The clonotype comes from a human donor with narcolepsy. The sequenced material came from CD45RA- memory CD4+ T cells from PBMCs. The chain couples TRBV6-1 to TRBJ1-1; tentatively, D is TRBD1 (6 bases). DNA for the CDR3: TGTGCCAGCAGTGAACCCTGGACAGCAATGAACACTGAAGCTTTCTTT. The encoded protein is CASSEPWTAMNTEAFF.